These 5 T cell receptor beta chains share one sample of origin, sequenced in a study of long-term antiretroviral therapy in people with HIV (dated 2022 in TCRdb). The immunoSEQ hsTCRB v3.0 assay was used at survey level resolution to sequence the TRB variable region. This is the immuneACCESS table as TCRdb keeps it, with only in-frame sequences that have V and J called. A part of the clones is gone; compared with another copy, unresolved V genes explain less than half, and the rest is unexplained. The sample has about 18,000 clones on record, roughly 89% of them singletons. Of the sample, approximately 9.5% is held by the ten largest clones. The sample consisted of unsorted PBMCs, taken 3 years after starting antiretroviral therapy. These receptors were obtained from a man aged 45-65 years with HIV.

The chain is built from TRBV6-5 and TRBJ1-4; D gene unclear. The CDR3 length is 15 residues. Trimming cost V 5 bases and J 0 bases, with 10 bases left between them. CDR1 and CDR2 from the germline V gene are MNHEY and SVGAGI. The CDR3: CASSKLDTTNEKLFF. The CDR3, as DNA: TGTGCCAGCAGTAAACTGGATACAACTAATGAAAAACTGTTTTTT.

The rearrangement links TRBV5-1 to TRBJ1-1; D might be TRBD1 (6 bases). This CDR3 contains 16 residues. The germline V and J ends were trimmed by 3 bases and 4 bases, with 19 bases remaining between them. Germline CDR1 SGHRS, CDR2 YFSETQ. CDR3 residues: CASSSSSGAVGTEAFF. CDR3 coding DNA: TGCGCCAGCAGCTCTTCTTCAGGGGCGGTGGGCACTGAAGCTTTCTTT.

The genes are TRBV7-2 and TRBJ1-2, with 7 bases lining up with TRBD1. Trimming at V came to 2 bases and at J to 4 bases, leaving 1 base not matched to a gene. CDR3 length: 13 residues. Germline lookup yields CDR1 SGHTA and CDR2 FQGNSA. The CDR3 DNA reads TGTGCCAGCAGCTTAAACAGGGGCTATGGCTACACCTTC. Residues: CASSLNRGYGYTF.

V usage is TRBV5-6 and J usage is TRBJ2-7, with 10 bases fitting TRBD2. After removal of 5 bases from V and 3 bases from J, the junction contained 8 bases not matched to a gene. The CDR3 loop spans 15 amino acids. CDR1 and CDR2 (germline): SGHDT, YYEEEE. The CDR3 coding sequence is TGTGCCAGCAGTCCCCGGACTAGCGGTGGCTACGAGCAGTACTTC. Translation: CASSPRTSGGYEQYF.

J is TRBJ1-6 and V is TRBV5-5; tentatively, D is TRBD1 (5 bases). The CDR3 is 14 residues long. Germline loops: CDR1 SGHKS, CDR2 YYEKEE (reference sequence). Trimming removed 1 base from V and 7 bases from J, with 9 bases in between. The CDR3 DNA sequence: TGTGCCAGCAGCTTGACGGGGCAGAATTCACCCCTCCACTTT. Translating gives CASSLTGQNSPLHF.